This TCR beta chain was identified in a study of ipilimumab plus nivolumab after autologous stem cell transplantation. The CDR3 has 14 amino acids. The germline gives CDR1 LNHNV, CDR2 YYDKDF (reference sequence). Of note for this clone: Compared with germline, one end of the junction differs, possibly owing to a read error.

TCRdb keeps only in-frame clones here, not all; method: immunoSEQ multiplex PCR. The sample has some 45,000 clones, about 88% seen once; the top ten hold approximately 0.88%. This clonotype was obtained from a male donor with multiple myeloma. The rearrangement joins TRBV15 to TRBJ2-5, with 8 positions matching TRBD2. The starting material was PBMCs, obtained in a trial of ipilimumab plus nivolumab as post-transplant consolidation. DNA of the CDR3: TGTGCCACCAGCACCCGGACTAGCCAAGCGACCCAGTACTTC. It codes for CATSTRTSQATQYF.